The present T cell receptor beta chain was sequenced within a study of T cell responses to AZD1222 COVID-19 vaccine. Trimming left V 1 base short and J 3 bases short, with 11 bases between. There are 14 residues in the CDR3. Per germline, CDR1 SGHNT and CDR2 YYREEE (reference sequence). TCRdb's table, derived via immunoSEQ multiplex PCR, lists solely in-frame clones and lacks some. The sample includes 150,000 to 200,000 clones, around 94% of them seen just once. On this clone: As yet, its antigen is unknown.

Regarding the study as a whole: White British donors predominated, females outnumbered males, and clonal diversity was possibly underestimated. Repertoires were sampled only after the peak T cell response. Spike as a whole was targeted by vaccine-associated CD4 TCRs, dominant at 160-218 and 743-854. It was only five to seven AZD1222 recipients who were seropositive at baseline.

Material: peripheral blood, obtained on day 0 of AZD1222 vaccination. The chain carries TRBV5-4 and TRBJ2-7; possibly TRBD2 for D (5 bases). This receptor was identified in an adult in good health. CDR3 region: CASSLSGSSYEQYF. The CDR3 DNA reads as TGTGCCAGCAGCTTGTCGGGGAGTAGCTACGAGCAGTACTTC.